Each of the 26 T cell receptor beta chains below was sequenced from the same sample in a study of kidney transplant recipient with SARS-CoV-2 infection. TCRdb reprocessed the reads via MiXCR and lists one record per CDR3 protein. Of about 250,000 distinct CDR3 sequences in the sample, 29% were seen once. The specimen was a blood sample, collected at baseline and on day 111 from a kidney transplant recipient. These receptors came from a male patient aged 30 to 39 who had COVID-19 and was a kidney transplant recipient. Some T cells may have come from the graft donor.

This clonotype has just one count. With a much larger clone just one base away, this may be a read error. The V gene is TRBV30, the J gene TRBJ2-7; D possibly corresponds to TRBD2 (6 bases). The CDR3 sequence is 16 residues long. Germline V gene lookup returns CDR1 GTSNPN and CDR2 SVGIG (reference sequence). CDR3 sequence reads: CAWSVRLGWDSYEQCF. The CDR3 DNA sequence: TGTGCCTGGAGTGTACGTCTGGGGTGGGACTCCTACGAGCAGTGCTTC.

The chain couples TRBV28 to TRBJ1-1; a possible D gene is TRBD1 (6 bases). Germline V gene data show CDR1 as MDHEN and CDR2 as SYDVKM. V lost 6 bases and J 6 bases, leaving 17 bases between the germline ends. The CDR3 loop spans 14 amino acids. The CDR3 DNA is TGTGCCAGCAGCTACCCAGGGGTAGGCGCTGAAGCTTTCTTT. This gives the protein CASSYPGVGAEAFF. Supplemented by reference TRBV28 and TRBJ1-1, the full variable domain reads DVKVTQSSRYLVKRTGEKVFLECVQDMDHENMFWYRQDPGLGLRLIYFSYDVKMKEKGDIPEGYSVSREKKERFSLILESASTNQTSMYLCASSYPGVGAEAFFGQGTRLTVV.

This chain joins TRBV11-2 and TRBJ1-5; D not resolved. CDR1 and CDR2 (germline): SGHAT, FQNNGV. V was clipped by 3 bases and J by 10 bases, with 13 bases between them. This CDR3 region has 13 residues. CDR3 DNA: TGTGCCAGCAGCTTGGATGGAGTCAGCCCCCAGCATTTT. Protein product: CASSLDGVSPQHF.

This clonotype was seen many times. The chain links TRBV6-2 or TRBV6-3 to TRBJ1-2; D is ambiguous. Trimming stripped 5 bases from V and 4 bases from J, with 23 bases between. This CDR3 has 17 residues. CDR1 is MNHEY, CDR2 SVGEGT, per germline. The CDR3: CASSRIICIGKTYGYTF. As DNA, the CDR3 is TGTGCCAGCAGTCGAATTATCTGCATCGGAAAGACCTATGGCTACACCTTC.

This clonotype has at least ten counts. The genes are TRBV28 and TRBJ1-6; unclear D gene. Germline assignment: CDR1 MDHEN and CDR2 SYDVKM. The V end lost 4 bases, the J end lost 17 bases, and 21 bases lay between the germline ends. There are 14 residues in the CDR3. The CDR3 loop is CASSSNSRTPGVHF. CDR3 DNA: TGTGCCAGCAGTTCTAATTCACGGACCCCCGGGGTCCACTTT.

Of note for this clonotype: A single base separates this from a much larger clone, so it may be a read error. The chain links TRBV5-6 to TRBJ1-2, with D perhaps matching TRBD1 (5 bases). This CDR3 comprises 17 residues. Germline V gene lookup returns CDR1 SGHDT and CDR2 YYEEEE. Deletions cut 4 bases from V and 8 bases from J, with 27 bases between. The CDR3 spells CASSHGAQGGEDEGYTF. CDR3 sequence (DNA): TGTGCCAGCAGCCACGGGGCCCAAGGAGGAGAGGATGAGGGCTACACCTTC.

With regard to this clonotype: This may arise from a read error, as a much more abundant clone is one base away. It is unclear where the CDR3 begins or ends on the DNA, so no DNA is shown, and the CDR3 is as TCRdb lists it. V and J are TRBV20-1 and TRBJ1-2; the table assigns TRBD1, which was not confirmed against the DNA. The CDR3 is 12 residues long, ends included. Germline lookup yields CDR1 DFQATT and CDR2 SNEGSKA (reference sequence). The chain's CDR3 is CSRTGGNYGCTF.

Turning to this clonotype: A much larger clone is a single base away; this may be a read error. The CDR3 sequence is CASGPSPLAQGSNSPLHF. CDR3 DNA: TGTGCCAGCGGGCCGAGCCCCCTCGCTCAGGGATCGAATTCACCCCTCCACTTT. This chain links TRBV7-8 with TRBJ1-6; perhaps TRBD1 as D (5 bases). The length of the CDR3 is 18 residues. Between the trimmed V and J ends, which lost 8 bases and 7 bases, there was a span of 27 bases. Germline values: CDR1 SGHVS, CDR2 FQNEAQ.

Concerning this clonotype itself: This may be a read error, as it is one base from a much larger clone. This chain connects TRBV28 to TRBJ1-1, with D tentatively TRBD1 (6 bases). Per germline, CDR1 MDHEN and CDR2 SYDVKM. This CDR3 has 15 amino acids. For the CDR3, the DNA is TGTACCAGCAGTTTATATCACGGACAGAACGATGAAGCTTTCTTT. This gives the protein CTSSLYHGQNDEAFF.

This clonotype was recorded at least ten times. The chain recombines TRBV6-2 or TRBV6-3 with TRBJ2-1; D is unresolved. The V end was cut by 0 bases, the J end by 4 bases, with 7 bases between. In germline, CDR1 is MNHEY, CDR2 SVGEGT. This CDR3 spans 14 amino acids. DNA of the CDR3: TGTGCCAGCAGTTACTCACTGGGTTACAATGAGCAGTTCTTC. This sequence encodes CASSYSLGYNEQFF.

This clonotype has a count of ten or more. This chain links TRBV6-5 with TRBJ2-2, with a possible D match to TRBD1 (5 bases). The germline CDR1 and CDR2 sequences are MNHEY and SVGAGI. The ends were cut back, 4 bases at V and 2 bases at J, with 8 bases in the middle. The CDR3 spans 14 residues. The CDR3 region is CASSLGHNTGELFF. DNA for the CDR3: TGTGCCAGCAGTTTGGGGCACAACACCGGGGAGCTGTTTTTT.

This clonotype has ten or more counts. This chain joins TRBV6-1 and TRBJ1-3; a possible D gene is TRBD1 (5 bases). The CDR3 is made up of 17 amino acids. Trimming stripped 4 bases from V and 2 bases from J, with 18 bases between. Germline CDR1 MNHNS, CDR2 SASEGT. The DNA of the CDR3 is TGTGCCAGCAGTGCCTTAGGCGGGGGTGGAACTGGAAACACCATATATTTT. It yields the protein CASSALGGGGTGNTIYF.

Of note for this clonotype: It may be a read error: a sequence one base away is much more abundant. The chain couples TRBV7-8 to TRBJ2-2, with D possibly matching TRBD1 (6 bases). The length of the CDR3 is 16 residues. CDR1 SGHVS and CDR2 FQNEAQ come from the germline V gene. The CDR3 spells CASSRTGFSNTGELYF. DNA for the CDR3: TGTGCCAGCAGCCGCACAGGGTTTTCCAACACCGGGGAGCTGTATTTT. Using reference TRBV7-8 and TRBJ2-2 for the parts outside the CDR3, the full variable domain is GAGVSQSPRYKVAKRGQDVALRCDPISGHVSLFWYQQALGQGPEFLTYFQNEAQLDKSGLPSDRFFAERPEGSVSTLKIQRTQQEDSAVYLCASSRTGFSNTGELYFGEGSRLTVL.

This clonotype was counted ten times or more. The genes are TRBV9 and TRBJ1-2, with D maybe TRBD1 (5 bases). The germline V gene has CDR1 SGDLS and CDR2 YYNGEE. CDR3 length: 15 residues. The V gene lost 3 bases and the J gene lost 8 bases, with 20 bases spanning the gap. CDR3: CASSATSGTSGGYTF. The DNA of the CDR3 is TGTGCCAGCAGCGCCACCTCCGGGACCTCGGGAGGCTACACCTTC.

A remark on this clonotype: Just one base apart from a much larger clone, this may be a read error. This CDR3 is missing its conserved last phenylalanine or tryptophan, likely due to a read error. The DNA is omitted, as the CDR3 cannot be located on it reliably, and the CDR3 follows TCRdb's listing. The genes are TRBV21-1 and TRBJ2-3. TRBV21-1 is listed as a pseudogene. The CDR3 is 17 residues long, counting both termini. CDR3 sequence: CASRPAVATVMQDTQYL.

Ten or more counts support this clonotype. The chain is built from TRBV12-3 or TRBV12-4 and TRBJ1-5; D is possibly TRBD1 (5 bases). The V and J ends lost 2 bases and 5 bases respectively, with 10 bases between them. The CDR3 sequence is 14 residues long. The CDR3 DNA reads TGTGCCAGCAGTTTACAGGGAGCCCATCAGCCCCAGCATTTT. As protein: CASSLQGAHQPQHF.

Comment on this clonotype: A clone one base away is much larger, so this may be a read error. The chain combines TRBV4-3 with TRBJ2-1; D is uncertain. Germline values: CDR1 LGHNA, CDR2 YSLEER. The CDR3 contains 14 residues. V was trimmed by 1 base and J by 6 bases, leaving 10 bases between them. CDR3 sequence (DNA): TGCGCCAGCAGCCAAGTAGGGCGGAGCAATGAGCAGTTCTTC. This gives the protein CASSQVGRSNEQFF.

Turning to this clonotype: A much larger clone differs by one base, so this may be a read error. V and J are TRBV12-3 or TRBV12-4 and TRBJ1-2; D is ambiguous. This CDR3 is 17 amino acids long. Trimming left V 8 bases short and J 4 bases short, with 26 bases between. The DNA of the CDR3 is TGTGCCAGCGGTCGTTCGCGCACAGCAGGAAAGACCTATGGCTACACCTTC. Protein sequence: CASGRSRTAGKTYGYTF.

Points on this clonotype: A read error is possible here, since a much larger clone lies one base away. CDR3 DNA sequence: TGTGCCGTCGGGTCCCGGGACAGCTCCTACAATGAGCAGTTCTTC. It specifies CAVGSRDSSYNEQFF. The chain employs TRBV24-1 and TRBJ2-1, with 7 bases that match TRBD1. This CDR3 is 15 amino acids long. Per the germline V gene, CDR1 is KGHDR and CDR2 is SFDVKD. The V segment lost 12 bases and the J segment 0 bases; nucleotides outside the gene matches: 10.

This clonotype appeared a few times. The chain is built from TRBV5-1 and TRBJ1-2; D gene uncertain. The V end was cut by 6 bases, the J end by 4 bases, with 22 bases between. The CDR3 is 16 residues long. In germline, CDR1 is SGHRS, CDR2 YFSETQ. CDR3 in amino acids: CASNGTSVRKTYGYTF. CDR3 sequence (DNA): TGCGCCAGCAATGGTACATCGGTTCGAAAGACCTATGGCTACACCTTC.

Worth noting for this clonotype: One base away lies a much larger clone, so this may be a sequencing read error. The gene calls are TRBV3-1 and TRBJ2-5; D gene unclear. The CDR3 has 17 amino acids. V was cut by 5 bases and J by 7 bases, with 26 bases left in between. Germline V CDR1 and CDR2: LGHDT, YNNKEL (reference sequence). The CDR3 DNA reads TGTGCCAGCAGCAAGAAGGATCCCACTTCTTTCTCTGGGACCCAGTACTTC. Protein: CASSKKDPTSFSGTQYF.

In regard to this clonotype: This may stem from a read error, because a much larger clone lies one nucleotide away. The V call is TRBV6-5, the J call TRBJ2-1; D possibly corresponds to TRBD2 (5 bases). Germline lookup yields CDR1 MNHEY and CDR2 SVGAGI. This CDR3 comprises 17 residues. The CDR3 DNA reads TGTGCCAGCAGCCACAGCGGACTCCTGAGCTCCTACAATGAGCAGTCCTTC. Translation gives CASSHSGLLSSYNEQSF.

Of note for this clonotype: Just one base apart from a much larger clone, this may be a read error. The V and J genes are TRBV9 and TRBJ1-1; 7 bases are shared with TRBD1. The CDR3 totals 15 residues. CDR1 is SGDLS and CDR2 is YYNGEE in the germline V gene. CDR3 nucleotide sequence: TGTGCCAGCAGCCCCGGGGGACAGTTTAACATTGAAGCTTTCTTT. It yields the protein CASSPGGQFNIEAFF.

This clonotype has a count of ten or more. The chain is built from TRBV23-1 and TRBJ1-2; D unresolved. TRBV23-1 is noted as an ORF with a role that remains uncertain. Trimming stripped 5 bases from V and 4 bases from J, with 23 bases between. The CDR3 extends over 17 amino acids. The CDR3 here is CASSTLWLRRKTYGYTF. CDR3 nucleotides: TGCGCCAGCAGTACACTGTGGCTACGCAGAAAGACCTATGGCTACACCTTC.

The chain is built from TRBV30 and TRBJ1-1; D not resolved. The germline V gene has CDR1 GTSNPN and CDR2 SVGIG (reference sequence). Deletions cut 3 bases from V and 1 base from J, with 12 bases between. The CDR3 contains 14 residues. Written as DNA, the CDR3 is TGTGCCTGGAGCGAAGGAGGCAAGAACACTGAAGCTTTCTTT. Protein product: CAWSEGGKNTEAFF.

Many counts were recorded for this clonotype. This chain joins TRBV14 and TRBJ2-2; D uncertain. The CDR3 is 14 residues long. CDR1 and CDR2 from the germline V gene are SGHDN and FVKESK. The V and J ends lost 0 bases and 3 bases respectively, with 5 bases between them. Here the CDR3 DNA reads TGTGCCAGCAGCCAAGATGCTTACACCGGGGAGCTGTTTTTT. It encodes CASSQDAYTGELFF.